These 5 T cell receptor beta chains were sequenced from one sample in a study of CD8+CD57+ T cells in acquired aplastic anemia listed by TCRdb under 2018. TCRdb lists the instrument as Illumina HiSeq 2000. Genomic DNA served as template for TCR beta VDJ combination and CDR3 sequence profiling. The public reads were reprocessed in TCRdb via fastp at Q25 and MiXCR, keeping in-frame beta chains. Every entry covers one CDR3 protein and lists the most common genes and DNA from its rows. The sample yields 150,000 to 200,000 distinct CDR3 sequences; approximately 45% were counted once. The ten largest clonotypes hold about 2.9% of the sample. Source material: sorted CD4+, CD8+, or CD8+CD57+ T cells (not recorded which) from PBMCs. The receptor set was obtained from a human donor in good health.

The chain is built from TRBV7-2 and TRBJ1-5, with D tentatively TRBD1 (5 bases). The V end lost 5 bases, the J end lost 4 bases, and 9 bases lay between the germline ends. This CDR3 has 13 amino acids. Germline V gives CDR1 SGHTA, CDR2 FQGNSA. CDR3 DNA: TGTGCCAGCAGCCCACAGGAGAATCAGCCCCAGCATTTT. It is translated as CASSPQENQPQHF.

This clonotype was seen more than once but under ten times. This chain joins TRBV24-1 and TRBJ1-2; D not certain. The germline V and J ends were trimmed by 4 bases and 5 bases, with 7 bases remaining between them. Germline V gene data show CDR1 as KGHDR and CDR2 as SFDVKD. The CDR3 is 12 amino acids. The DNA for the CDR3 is TGTGCCACCAGTGAGGCGGAGTATGGCTACACCTTC. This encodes CATSEAEYGYTF.

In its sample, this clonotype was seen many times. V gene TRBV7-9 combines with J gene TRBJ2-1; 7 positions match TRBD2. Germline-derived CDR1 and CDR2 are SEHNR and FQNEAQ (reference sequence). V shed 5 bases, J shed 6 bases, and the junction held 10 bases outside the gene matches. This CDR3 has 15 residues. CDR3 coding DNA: TGTGCCAGCAGCCCCAGGACTAGTGTGGGCAATGAGCAGTTCTTC. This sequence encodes CASSPRTSVGNEQFF.

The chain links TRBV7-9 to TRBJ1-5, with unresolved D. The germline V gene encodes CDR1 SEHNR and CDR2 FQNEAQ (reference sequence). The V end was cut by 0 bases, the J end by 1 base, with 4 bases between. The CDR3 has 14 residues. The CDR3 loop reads CASSLAQSNQPQHF. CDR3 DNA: TGTGCCAGCAGCTTAGCACAGAGCAATCAGCCCCAGCATTTT.

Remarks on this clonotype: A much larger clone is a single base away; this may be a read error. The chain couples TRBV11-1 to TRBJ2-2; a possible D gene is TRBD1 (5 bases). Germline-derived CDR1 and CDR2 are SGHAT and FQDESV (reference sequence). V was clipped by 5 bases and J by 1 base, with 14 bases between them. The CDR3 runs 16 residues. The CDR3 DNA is TGTGCCAGCAGCCTAGGCGGCCAGGGGAACACCGGGGAGCTGTTTTTT. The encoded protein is CASSLGGQGNTGELFF.